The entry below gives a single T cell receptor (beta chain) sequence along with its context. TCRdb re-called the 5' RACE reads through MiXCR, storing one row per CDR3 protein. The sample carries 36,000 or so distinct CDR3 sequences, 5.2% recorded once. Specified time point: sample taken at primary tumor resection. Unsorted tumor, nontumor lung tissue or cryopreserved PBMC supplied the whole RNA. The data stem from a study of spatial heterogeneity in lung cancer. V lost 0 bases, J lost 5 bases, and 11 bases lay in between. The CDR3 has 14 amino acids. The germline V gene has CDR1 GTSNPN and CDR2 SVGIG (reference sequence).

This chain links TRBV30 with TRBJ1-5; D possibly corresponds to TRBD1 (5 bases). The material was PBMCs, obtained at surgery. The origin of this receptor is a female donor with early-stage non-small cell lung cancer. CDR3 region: CAWSVGTADQPQHF. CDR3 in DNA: TGTGCCTGGAGTGTAGGGACTGCGGATCAGCCCCAGCATTTT.